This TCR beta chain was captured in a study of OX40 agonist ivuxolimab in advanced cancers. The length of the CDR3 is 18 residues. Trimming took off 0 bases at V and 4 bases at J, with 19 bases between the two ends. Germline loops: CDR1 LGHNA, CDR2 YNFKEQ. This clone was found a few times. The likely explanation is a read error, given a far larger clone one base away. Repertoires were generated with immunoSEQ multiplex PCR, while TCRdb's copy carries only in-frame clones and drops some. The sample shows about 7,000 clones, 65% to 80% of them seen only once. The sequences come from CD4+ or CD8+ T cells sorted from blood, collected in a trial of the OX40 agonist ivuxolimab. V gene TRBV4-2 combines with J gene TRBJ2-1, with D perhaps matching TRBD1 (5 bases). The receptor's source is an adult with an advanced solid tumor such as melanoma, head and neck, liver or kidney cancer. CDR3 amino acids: CASSQDIVLDSLYNEQFF. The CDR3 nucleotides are TGTGCCAGCAGCCAAGATATCGTCCTCGACAGTTTATACAATGAGCAGTTCTTC.